Shown below are 15 T cell receptor beta chains from a single sample sequenced in a study of regulatory dendritic cells for organ transplantation. The repertoire was sequenced with immunoSEQ multiplex PCR; TCRdb's copy has only in-frame clones and lacks some. The sample holds roughly 35,000 clones; around 90% are singletons and the top ten take under 0.065%. Sequencing was performed on naive CD4+ T cells from blood. Subset reported: CD45RA+ naive T cells. Source of these receptors: a human donor in good health.

Remarks on this clone: The junction differs from germline at one of its ends, possibly a read error. The chain couples TRBV7-8 to TRBJ1-2; D call uncertain. Germline CDR1 is SGHVS and CDR2 is FQNEAQ. The CDR3 is 13 amino acids. The DNA for the CDR3 is TGTGCCAGCAGCTTAGGAGCTAATTATGGCTACACCTTC. Translating it yields CASSLGANYGYTF.

J is TRBJ2-1 and V is TRBV29-1, with 8 bases identical to TRBD2. This CDR3 region has 17 residues. CDR1 is SQVTM, CDR2 ANQGSEA, per germline. The trim removed 3 bases at V and 9 bases at J, leaving 19 bases unmatched. CDR3: CSVDPCGSGSRVAEQFF. CDR3 bases: TGCAGCGTTGACCCCTGCGGGAGCGGGAGCAGGGTCGCTGAGCAGTTCTTC.

The gene calls are TRBV28 and TRBJ2-1, with 14 bases that match TRBD2. This CDR3 is 19 amino acids long. Germline V gene sequence: CDR1 MDHEN, CDR2 SYDVKM. J lost 6 bases, V lost 7 bases, and 17 bases had no gene match. The CDR3: CASTLGGALGTSGSNEQFF. The DNA for the CDR3 is TGTGCCAGCACCCTTGGGGGGGCTTTGGGGACTAGCGGGAGCAATGAGCAGTTCTTC.

The chain recombines TRBV13 with TRBJ1-1; unclear D gene. Trimming took off 4 bases at V and 4 bases at J, with 16 bases between the two ends. CDR1 and CDR2 from the germline V gene are PRHDT and FYEKMQ (reference sequence). This CDR3 has 15 residues. The CDR3 DNA is TGTGCCAGCAGCTCAGTAGAGGCTTTGGGCACTGAAGCTTTCTTT. Its translation: CASSSVEALGTEAFF.

The rearrangement uses TRBV27 and TRBJ2-7; D is possibly TRBD2 (5 bases). Trimming stripped 4 bases from V and 0 bases from J, with 13 bases between. The CDR3 has 15 amino acids. Germline values: CDR1 MNHEY, CDR2 SMNVEV (reference sequence). CDR3 nucleotides: TGTGCCAGCAGTTCGCCGGGGAGAGCCTCCTACGAGCAGTACTTC. Protein product: CASSSPGRASYEQYF.

The rearrangement uses TRBV7-2 and TRBJ2-2; D perhaps matches TRBD2 (6 bases). The CDR3 is 14 residues long. Germline CDR1 reads SGHTA; CDR2 reads FQGNSA. Trimming took 5 bases from V and 7 from J, leaving 14 bases between them. Here the CDR3 reads CASSTGLAYGELFF. The CDR3 DNA reads as TGTGCCAGCAGCACCGGCCTAGCGTACGGGGAGCTGTTTTTT.

The rearrangement links TRBV11-1 to TRBJ2-7, with D perhaps TRBD1 (8 bases). Trimming shortened V by 5 bases and J by 0 bases, and 14 bases separated the two germline ends. Germline loops: CDR1 SGHAT, CDR2 FQDESV (reference sequence). The CDR3 extends over 15 amino acids. The CDR3 reads CASSVTGGDSYEQYF. CDR3 coding DNA: TGTGCCAGCAGCGTAACAGGGGGGGACTCCTACGAGCAGTACTTC.

The chain carries TRBV14 and TRBJ2-1; 8 nucleotides match TRBD1. Germline values: CDR1 SGHDN, CDR2 FVKESK. Losses at the gene ends were 4 bases for V and 2 bases for J; bases not matched to a gene: 7. The CDR3 is made up of 16 amino acids. This CDR3 reads CASSPWDRRTYNEQFF. DNA for the CDR3: TGTGCCAGCAGCCCATGGGACAGGCGGACCTACAATGAGCAGTTCTTC.

This clone was detected only a few times. The V call is TRBV28, the J call TRBJ2-7; 7 nucleotides agree with TRBD1. This CDR3 has 13 amino acids. The V and J ends lost 2 bases and 4 bases, in that order; junction bases with no gene match: 2. Per germline, CDR1 MDHEN and CDR2 SYDVKM. CDR3 coding DNA: TGTGCCAGCAGTTTAGGGGGACAGTACGAGCAGTACTTC. It encodes CASSLGGQYEQYF.

The chain is built from TRBV7-8 and TRBJ2-5; perhaps TRBD1 as D (5 bases). The DNA end favors TRBJ2-7, so the J call may be wrong. The CDR3 has 11 residues. In germline, CDR1 is SGHVS, CDR2 FQNEAQ. The CDR3 region has the DNA TGTGCCAGCAGCGCAGGGCGCGAGCAGTACTTC. As protein: CASSAGREQYF.

The J gene is TRBJ1-3, the V gene TRBV7-6; TRBD1 aligns across 8 bases. Trimming cost V 4 bases and J 1 base; bases outside gene matches: 6. The CDR3 has 16 amino acids. Germline V CDR1 and CDR2: SGHVS, FNYEAQ. CDR3 amino acids: CASSSGQGVSGNTIYF. In DNA, the CDR3 is TGTGCCAGCAGCTCCGGACAGGGAGTTTCTGGAAACACCATATATTTT.

The chain uses TRBV19 and TRBJ2-6; TRBD1 aligns across 9 bases. V lost 6 bases and J lost 0; bases outside the gene matches: 0. Germline CDR1 reads LNHDA; CDR2 reads SQIVND (reference sequence). The CDR3 spans 15 residues. The CDR3 region is CASRTGGSGANVLTF. In DNA form, the CDR3 reads TGTGCCAGTAGGACAGGGGGCTCTGGGGCCAACGTCCTGACTTTC.

This chain joins TRBV6-6 and TRBJ2-3; TRBD1 is a possible D gene (5 bases). The CDR3 has 16 amino acids. V was shortened by 0 bases and J by 0 bases, with 10 bases between the two germline ends. The germline V gene has CDR1 MNHNY and CDR2 SVGAGI (reference sequence). This chain's CDR3 is CASSYSMTASTDTQYF. The CDR3 DNA is TGTGCCAGCAGTTACTCGATGACAGCGAGCACAGATACGCAGTATTTT.

V usage is TRBV25-1 and J usage is TRBJ2-3; 7 positions agree with TRBD1. Germline V gives CDR1 MGHDK, CDR2 SYGVNS. J lost 3 bases, V lost 5 bases, and 8 bases had no gene match. The CDR3 loop spans 15 amino acids. The CDR3 region is CASSLRQGGTDTQYF. The CDR3 DNA follows: TGTGCCAGCAGTTTGCGACAGGGTGGGACAGATACGCAGTATTTT.

This rearrangement joins TRBV5-4 to TRBJ2-1, with 8 nucleotides matching TRBD1. V lost 5 bases and J lost 8; bases outside the gene matches: 9. The CDR3 sequence is 14 residues long. Germline V gene lookup returns CDR1 SGHNT and CDR2 YYREEE (reference sequence). Here the CDR3 DNA reads TGTGCCAGCAGATACGGACAGGGCGACGATGAGCAGTTCTTC. As protein: CASRYGQGDDEQFF.